One T cell receptor beta chain is described in this entry. These data are taken from a study of OX40 agonist ivuxolimab in advanced cancers. Some clones are missing from TCRdb's copy, which holds only in-frame ones; the method was immunoSEQ multiplex PCR. The sample consists of tens of thousands of clones, approximately 90% of them appearing once. The sample here was CD4+ or CD8+ T cells sorted from blood, taken in a trial of the OX40 agonist ivuxolimab. The receptor's source is an adult with an advanced solid tumor such as melanoma, head and neck, liver or kidney cancer.

The DNA of the CDR3 is TGCGCCAGCAGCTTGGACATGGGGACAGGGCAAACAAGCTACAATGAGCAGTTCTTC. It yields the protein CASSLDMGTGQTSYNEQFF. The V gene is TRBV5-1, the J gene TRBJ2-1; 9 bases line up with TRBD1. V trimming: 0 bases; J trimming: 3 bases; junction bases outside the gene matches: 13. The CDR3 is made up of 19 amino acids. Germline CDR1 SGHRS, CDR2 YFSETQ. The entire variable domain, with the rest obtained from reference TRBV5-1 and TRBJ2-1, is as follows: KAGVTQTPRYLIKTRGQQVTLSCSPISGHRSVSWYQQTPGQGLQFLFEYFSETQRNKGNFPGRFSGRQFSNSRSEMNVSTLELGDSALYLCASSLDMGTGQTSYNEQFFGPGTRLTVL.